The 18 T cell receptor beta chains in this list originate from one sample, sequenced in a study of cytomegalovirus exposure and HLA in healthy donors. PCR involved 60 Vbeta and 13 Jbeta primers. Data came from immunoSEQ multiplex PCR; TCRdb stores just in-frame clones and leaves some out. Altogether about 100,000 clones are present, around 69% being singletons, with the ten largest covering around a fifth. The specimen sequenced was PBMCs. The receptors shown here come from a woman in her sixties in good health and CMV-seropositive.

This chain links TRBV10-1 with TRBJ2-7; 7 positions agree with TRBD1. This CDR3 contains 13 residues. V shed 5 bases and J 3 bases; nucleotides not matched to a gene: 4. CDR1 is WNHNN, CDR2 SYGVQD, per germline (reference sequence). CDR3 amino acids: CASSRDSNYEQYF. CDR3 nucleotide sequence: TGCGCCAGCAGTCGGGACAGCAACTACGAGCAGTACTTC.

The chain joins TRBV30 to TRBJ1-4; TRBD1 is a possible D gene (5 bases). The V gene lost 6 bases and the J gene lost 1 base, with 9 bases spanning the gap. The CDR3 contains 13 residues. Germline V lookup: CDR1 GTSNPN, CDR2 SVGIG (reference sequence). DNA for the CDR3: TGTGCCTGCAGGGAGGTAACTAATGAAAAACTGTTTTTT. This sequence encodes CACREVTNEKLFF.

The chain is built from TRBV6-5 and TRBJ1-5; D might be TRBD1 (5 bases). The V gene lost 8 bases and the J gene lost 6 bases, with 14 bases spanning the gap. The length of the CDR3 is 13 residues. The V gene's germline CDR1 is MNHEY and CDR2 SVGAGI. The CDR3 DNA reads TGTGCCAGCCGCAGCGGGGGAGGTCAGCCCCAGCATTTT. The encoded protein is CASRSGGGQPQHF.

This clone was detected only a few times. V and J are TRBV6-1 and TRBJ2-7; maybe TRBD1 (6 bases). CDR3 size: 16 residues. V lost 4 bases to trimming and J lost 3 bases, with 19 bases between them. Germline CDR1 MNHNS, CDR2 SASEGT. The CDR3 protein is CASSVRVTGKFYEQYF. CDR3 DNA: TGTGCCAGCAGTGTCCGGGTAACAGGGAAGTTCTACGAGCAGTACTTC.

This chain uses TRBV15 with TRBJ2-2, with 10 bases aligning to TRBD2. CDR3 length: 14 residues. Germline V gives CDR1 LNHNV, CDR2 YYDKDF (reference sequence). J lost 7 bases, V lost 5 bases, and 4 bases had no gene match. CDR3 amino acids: CATSGSGRYGELFF. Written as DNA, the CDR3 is TGTGCCACCAGCGGTAGCGGGAGGTACGGGGAGCTGTTTTTT.

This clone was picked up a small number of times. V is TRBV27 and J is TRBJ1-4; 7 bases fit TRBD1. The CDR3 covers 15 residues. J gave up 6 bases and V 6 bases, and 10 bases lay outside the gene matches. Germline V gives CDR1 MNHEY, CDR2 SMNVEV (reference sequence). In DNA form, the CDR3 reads TGTGCCAGCAGGGAGACAGGGTTTCTCGATGAAAAACTGTTTTTT. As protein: CASRETGFLDEKLFF.

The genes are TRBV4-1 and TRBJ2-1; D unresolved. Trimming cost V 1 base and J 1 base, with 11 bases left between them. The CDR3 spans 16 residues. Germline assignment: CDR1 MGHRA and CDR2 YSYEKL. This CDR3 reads CASSQAPRPSYNEQFF. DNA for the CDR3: TGCGCCAGCAGCCAAGCTCCCAGGCCGTCCTACAATGAGCAGTTCTTC.

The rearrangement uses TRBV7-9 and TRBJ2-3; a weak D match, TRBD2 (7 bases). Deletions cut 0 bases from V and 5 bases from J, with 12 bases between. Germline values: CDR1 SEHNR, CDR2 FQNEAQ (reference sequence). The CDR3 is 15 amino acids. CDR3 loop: CASSLAGGQRDTQYF. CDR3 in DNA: TGTGCCAGCAGCTTAGCGGGGGGGCAGAGAGATACGCAGTATTTT.

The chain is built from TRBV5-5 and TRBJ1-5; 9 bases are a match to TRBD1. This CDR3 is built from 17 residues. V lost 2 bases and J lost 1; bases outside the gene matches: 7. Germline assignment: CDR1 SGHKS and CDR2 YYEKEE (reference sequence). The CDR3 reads CASSFGQGPLSNQPQHF. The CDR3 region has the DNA TGTGCCAGCAGCTTTGGACAGGGGCCGTTGAGCAATCAGCCCCAGCATTTT.

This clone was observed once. CDR3 sequence: CASSYTGQGSYEQYF. CDR3 nucleotides: TGTGCCAGCAGTTACACGGGACAGGGCTCCTACGAGCAGTACTTC. V is TRBV6-6 and J is TRBJ2-7, with TRBD1 identical over 9 bases. V lost 2 bases to trimming and J lost 0 bases; unmatched junction nucleotides: 2. CDR3 length equals 15 residues. Germline CDR1 MNHNY, CDR2 SVGAGI (reference sequence).

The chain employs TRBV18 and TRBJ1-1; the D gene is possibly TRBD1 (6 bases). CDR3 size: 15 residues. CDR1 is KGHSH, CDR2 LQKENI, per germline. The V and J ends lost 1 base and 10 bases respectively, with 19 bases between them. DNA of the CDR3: TGTGCCAGCTCACCACGAGAACTACAGGGCGGGGGAGCTTTCTTT. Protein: CASSPRELQGGGAFF.

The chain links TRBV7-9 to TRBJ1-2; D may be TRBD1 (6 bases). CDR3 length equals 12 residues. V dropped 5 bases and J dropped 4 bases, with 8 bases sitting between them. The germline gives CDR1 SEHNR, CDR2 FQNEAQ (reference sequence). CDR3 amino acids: CASSGTTYGYTF. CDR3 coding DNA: TGTGCCAGCAGCGGGACAACCTATGGCTACACCTTC.

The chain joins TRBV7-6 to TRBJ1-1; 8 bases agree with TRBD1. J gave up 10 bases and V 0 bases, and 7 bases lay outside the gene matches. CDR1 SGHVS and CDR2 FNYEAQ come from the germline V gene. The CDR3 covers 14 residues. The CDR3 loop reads CASSLAPGGRGAFF. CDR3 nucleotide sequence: TGTGCCAGCAGCTTAGCGCCAGGGGGCCGTGGAGCTTTCTTT.

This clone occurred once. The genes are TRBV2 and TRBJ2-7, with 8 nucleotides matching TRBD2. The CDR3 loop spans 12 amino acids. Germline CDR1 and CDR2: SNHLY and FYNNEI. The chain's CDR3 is CATSGGLGEQYF. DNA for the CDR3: TGTGCGACCTCGGGGGGGTTGGGAGAGCAGTACTTC.

For the CDR3, the DNA is TGTGCCAGCAGGGAATCGGCCCAGTACTTC. As protein: CASRESAQYF. The chain recombines TRBV2 with TRBJ2-5; D is undetermined. This CDR3 comprises 10 residues. CDR1 and CDR2 (germline): SNHLY, FYNNEI. Trimming cost V 6 bases and J 9 bases, with 8 bases left between them.

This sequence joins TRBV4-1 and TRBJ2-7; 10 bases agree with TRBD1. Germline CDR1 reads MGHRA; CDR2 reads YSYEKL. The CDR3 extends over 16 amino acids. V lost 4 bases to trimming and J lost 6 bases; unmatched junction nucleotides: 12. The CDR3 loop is CASSLLGAGQGTEQYF. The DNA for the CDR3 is TGCGCCAGCAGCCTTTTGGGCGCGGGACAGGGGACCGAGCAGTACTTC.

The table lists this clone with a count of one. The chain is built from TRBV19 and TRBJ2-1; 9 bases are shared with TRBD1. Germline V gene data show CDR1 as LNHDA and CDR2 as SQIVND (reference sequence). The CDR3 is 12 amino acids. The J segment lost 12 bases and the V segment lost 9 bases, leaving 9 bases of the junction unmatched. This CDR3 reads CASQGDRARQFF. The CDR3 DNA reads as TGTGCCAGCCAAGGGGACAGGGCACGGCAGTTCTTC.

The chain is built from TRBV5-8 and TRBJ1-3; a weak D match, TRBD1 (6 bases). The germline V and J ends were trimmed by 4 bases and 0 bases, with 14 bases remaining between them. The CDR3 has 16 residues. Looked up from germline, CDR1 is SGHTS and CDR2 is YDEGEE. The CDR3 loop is CASSTKTGHSGNTIYF. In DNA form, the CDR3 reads TGTGCCAGCAGCACTAAGACAGGCCACTCTGGAAACACCATATATTTT.